Shown below are 31 T cell receptor beta chains from a single sample sequenced in a study of T cells in Graves' hyperthyroidism and ophthalmopathy. Amplified regions were TCR beta CDR3 sequences from RNA transcripts. HTBI primers were employed in a first-round RT-PCR of the TCR CDR3. TCRdb fed the multiplex PCR reads into MiXCR, producing one record per CDR3 protein. The data hold more than 300,000 distinct CDR3 sequences, with approximately 15% observed a single time. Material: blood. The receptors come from a woman in her 30s with Graves' ophthalmopathy.

This clonotype was seen a few times. This sequence joins TRBV9 and TRBJ2-3; 10 bases fit TRBD1. The CDR3 runs to 16 residues. V dropped 0 bases and J dropped 2; count of bases not matched to a gene: 3. CDR1 and CDR2 from the germline V gene are SGDLS and YYNGEE. CDR3 coding DNA: TGTGCCAGCAGCGTAGGGGACAGGGGCACCACAGATACGCAGTATTTT. Translating it yields CASSVGDRGTTDTQYF.

This clonotype was found many times. The chain recombines TRBV7-8 with TRBJ1-2, with D hard to call. Per the germline V gene, CDR1 is SGHVS and CDR2 is FQNEAQ. The CDR3 is made up of 14 amino acids. V shed 1 base and J shed 2 bases, with 8 bases lying between them. CDR3 in amino acids: CASSLVAVNYGYTF. The CDR3 nucleotides read TGTGCCAGCAGCTTAGTGGCAGTAAACTATGGCTACACCTTC.

This clonotype has ten or more counts. CDR3 nucleotides: TGTGCCTGGAGTTTACCGGAGGCGAACACCGGGGAGCTGTTTTTT. This encodes CAWSLPEANTGELFF. This sequence joins TRBV30 and TRBJ2-2; tentatively, D is TRBD2 (5 bases). The CDR3 consists of 15 residues. The germline gives CDR1 GTSNPN, CDR2 SVGIG (reference sequence). The V end lost 2 bases, the J end lost 0 bases, and 10 bases lay between the germline ends.

For this clonotype: Just one base apart from a much larger clone, this may be a read error. The chain is built from TRBV27 and TRBJ2-2; possible D gene TRBD2, 6 bases. The germline V gene has CDR1 MNHEY and CDR2 SMNVEV (reference sequence). The CDR3 contains 17 residues. The CDR3 region has the DNA TGTGCCAGCAGTTTGGGGTTTCGCGGGGCGAACACCGGGGGGCTGTTTTTT. Protein: CASSLGFRGANTGGLFF.

The table lists this clonotype with many counts. The rearrangement links TRBV5-1 to TRBJ1-3, with D uncertain. The V gene lost 2 bases and the J gene lost 0 bases, with 12 bases spanning the gap. CDR3 length equals 16 residues. In germline, CDR1 is SGHRS, CDR2 YFSETQ. The CDR3: CASSFGGTDSGNTIYF. The CDR3, as DNA: TGCGCCAGCAGCTTTGGAGGTACCGACTCTGGAAACACCATATATTTT. Full variable domain (missing parts from reference TRBV5-1 and TRBJ1-3): KAGVTQTPRYLIKTRGQQVTLSCSPISGHRSVSWYQQTPGQGLQFLFEYFSETQRNKGNFPGRFSGRQFSNSRSEMNVSTLELGDSALYLCASSFGGTDSGNTIYFGEGSWLTVV.

The rearrangement uses TRBV7-9 and TRBJ2-4; D ambiguous. Germline values: CDR1 SEHNR, CDR2 FQNEAQ (reference sequence). CDR3 length equals 12 residues. V was trimmed by 2 bases and J by 7 bases, leaving 6 bases between them. In DNA, the CDR3 is TGTGCCAGCAGCTTATCAGAGAACATTCAGTACTTC. Its protein is CASSLSENIQYF.

The chain recombines TRBV7-2 with TRBJ2-1; D may correspond to TRBD1 or TRBD2 (6 bases each). CDR1 and CDR2 (germline): SGHTA, FQGNSA. Trimming removed 5 bases at V and 7 bases at J, with 12 bases between. This CDR3 has 13 residues. The DNA for the CDR3 is TGTGCCAGCAGCCGGCCGGGGGCTAATGAGCAGTTCTTC. Translated: CASSRPGANEQFF.

Of note for this clonotype: A much larger clone differs from this one at a single base, so this may be a read error. The CDR3 nucleotides read TGCGCCAGCGGCTTACCCAGGCCTAGCAATCAGCCCCAGCATTTT. This sequence encodes CASGLPRPSNQPQHF. The rearrangement uses TRBV5-1 and TRBJ1-5; no firm D call. The CDR3 loop spans 15 amino acids. Germline CDR1 reads SGHRS; CDR2 reads YFSETQ.

CDR3 region: CASSYGQEWRGNTIYF. The CDR3 nucleotides are TGTGCCAGCAGTTACGGACAGGAATGGCGTGGGAACACCATATATTTT. The V gene is TRBV6-5, the J gene TRBJ1-3; 7 bases are shared with TRBD1. Trimming removed 2 bases from V and 7 bases from J; junction bases left unmatched: 11. This CDR3 is built from 16 residues. Germline V CDR1 and CDR2: MNHEY, SVGAGI.

J is TRBJ2-3 and V is TRBV11-3, with D perhaps TRBD1 or TRBD2 (5 bases each). The V gene lost 5 bases and the J gene lost 0 bases, with 15 bases spanning the gap. The CDR3 has 16 amino acids. The germline gives CDR1 SGHNT, CDR2 YENEEA. The CDR3 spells CASSMIGTASTDTQYF. CDR3 in DNA: TGTGCCAGCAGCATGATAGGGACCGCTAGCACAGATACGCAGTATTTT.

This clonotype was detected many times. The chain couples TRBV20-1 to TRBJ2-1; the match to TRBD2 covers 16 bases. Germline lookup yields CDR1 DFQATT and CDR2 SNEGSKA (reference sequence). The CDR3 covers 20 residues. Trimming took 1 base from V and 1 from J; bases not matched to a gene: 10. As DNA, the CDR3 is TGCAGTGCTAGAGCCCCACCCGGGACTAGCGGGGGGGGGTCCTACAATGAGCAGTTCTTC. Its protein is CSARAPPGTSGGGSYNEQFF.

As regards this clonotype: A much larger clone differs from this one at a single base, so this may be a read error. V gene TRBV28 combines with J gene TRBJ2-2; 9 bases are shared with TRBD1. The CDR3 loop spans 17 amino acids. With 5 bases clipped from V and 1 base from J, the junction kept 8 bases outside the gene matches. Per germline, CDR1 MDHEN and CDR2 SYDVKM. The CDR3 DNA reads as TGTGCCAGCAGTCCGGACAGGGGCTGGGTGAACACCGGGGAGCTGTTTTTT. Translating gives CASSPDRGWVNTGELFF.

This clonotype was seen repeatedly, ten times or more. The CDR3 DNA follows: TGTGCCAGTAGTATTGATCGCGAGCAGTACTTC. Translation: CASSIDREQYF. V gene TRBV19 combines with J gene TRBJ2-7; D remains ambiguous. V gave up 3 bases and J gave up 6 bases, with 6 bases separating them. The CDR3 consists of 11 residues. Germline CDR1 reads LNHDA; CDR2 reads SQIVND (reference sequence).

This clonotype occurred many times. The V gene is TRBV7-2, the J gene TRBJ1-1; possibly TRBD1 for D (6 bases). The germline V gene encodes CDR1 SGHTA and CDR2 FQGNSA. The ends were cut back, 3 bases at V and 3 bases at J, with 8 bases in the middle. There are 13 residues in the CDR3. As DNA, the CDR3 is TGTGCCAGCAGCTTCGGACAGCACACTGAAGCTTTCTTT. This gives the protein CASSFGQHTEAFF.

This clonotype was counted many times. The gene calls are TRBV20-1 and TRBJ2-1; TRBD1 aligns across 9 bases. The CDR3 has 14 amino acids. After removal of 5 bases from V and 7 bases from J, the junction contained 9 bases not matched to a gene. Germline V gene lookup returns CDR1 DFQATT and CDR2 SNEGSKA (reference sequence). The CDR3 reads CSARQGTGSNEQFF. The CDR3 nucleotides read TGCAGTGCTCGACAGGGGACAGGGAGTAATGAGCAGTTCTTC.

This clonotype was detected ten times or more. The chain links TRBV6-2 or TRBV6-3 to TRBJ1-2; no definite D call. V lost 0 bases and J lost 4, with 6 bases in between. Germline assignment: CDR1 MNHEY and CDR2 SVGEGT. This CDR3 region has 13 residues. CDR3 sequence (DNA): TGTGCCAGCAGTTACTCTGGAGCCTATGGCTACACCTTC. It codes for CASSYSGAYGYTF.

The rearrangement uses TRBV28 and TRBJ2-7; 7 nucleotides align to TRBD2. This CDR3 contains 14 residues. V trimming: 2 bases; J trimming: 2 bases; junction bases outside the gene matches: 3. Looked up from germline, CDR1 is MDHEN and CDR2 is SYDVKM. CDR3 sequence: CASSLTGGTYEQYF. CDR3 DNA: TGTGCCAGCAGTTTAACGGGAGGAACCTACGAGCAGTACTTC.

In its sample, this clonotype was seen many times. This chain uses TRBV14 with TRBJ2-1, with unresolved D. The CDR3 has 14 residues. V lost 0 bases and J lost 3, with 6 bases in between. The V gene's germline CDR1 is SGHDN and CDR2 FVKESK. The CDR3: CASSQDVSYNEQFF. The DNA of the CDR3 is TGTGCCAGCAGCCAAGACGTCAGCTACAATGAGCAGTTCTTC.

The chain couples TRBV28 to TRBJ1-2; D is possibly TRBD1 (5 bases). The V gene lost 6 bases and the J gene lost 6 bases, with 20 bases spanning the gap. This CDR3 region has 15 residues. The germline gives CDR1 MDHEN, CDR2 SYDVKM. Written as DNA, the CDR3 is TGTGCCAGCAGCCGCCTTGGGTGGGGCGCCGATGGCTACACCTTC. It codes for CASSRLGWGADGYTF.

This clonotype was seen repeatedly, ten times or more. The V call is TRBV28, the J call TRBJ1-1, with a weak D call TRBD1 (6 bases). V lost 2 bases and J 4 bases, leaving 14 bases between the germline ends. This CDR3 contains 15 residues. Germline V gene data show CDR1 as MDHEN and CDR2 as SYDVKM. CDR3 nucleotide sequence: TGTGCCAGCAGTTTAGGGGGAGCGACAGGCACTGAAGCTTTCTTT. Translation gives CASSLGGATGTEAFF.

This clonotype was recorded at least ten times. V and J are TRBV7-6 and TRBJ2-3; D remains unclear. Trimming cost V 2 bases and J 0 bases, with 12 bases left between them. The germline gives CDR1 SGHVS, CDR2 FNYEAQ. This CDR3 region has 16 residues. Written as DNA, the CDR3 is TGTGCCAGCAGCTTAATTAGTTCTCCTAGCACAGATACGCAGTATTTT. Amino acid sequence: CASSLISSPSTDTQYF.

This clonotype has at least ten counts. The chain employs TRBV28 and TRBJ2-3, with a weak D call TRBD1 (5 bases). Germline V CDR1 and CDR2: MDHEN, SYDVKM. V was trimmed by 5 bases and J by 6 bases, leaving 9 bases between them. The CDR3 runs 12 residues. CDR3 sequence: CASSKPGDTQYF. CDR3 nucleotides: TGTGCCAGCAGTAAACCAGGGGATACGCAGTATTTT.

This clonotype was recorded at least ten times. This rearrangement joins TRBV20-1 to TRBJ2-1; 11 bases align to TRBD2. The germline V gene encodes CDR1 DFQATT and CDR2 SNEGSKA (reference sequence). The V segment lost 5 bases and the J segment 8 bases; nucleotides outside the gene matches: 11. The CDR3 consists of 15 residues. The CDR3 nucleotides are TGCAGTGCTCCCCCGCAAGGGACTAGCGGTTATGAGCAGTTCTTC. This encodes CSAPPQGTSGYEQFF.

Comments on this clonotype: Being one base from a much bigger clone, this may be a read error. CDR3 residues: CASSVDGNSGNTIYF. Written as DNA, the CDR3 is TGTGCCAGCAGCGTAGATGGAAACTCTGGAAACACCATATATTTT. The gene calls are TRBV9 and TRBJ1-3; D gene unclear. V dropped 0 bases and J dropped 0 bases, with 7 bases sitting between them. The CDR3 runs 15 residues. Germline V gene sequence: CDR1 SGDLS, CDR2 YYNGEE.

The V call is TRBV27, the J call TRBJ2-3; either TRBD1 or TRBD2 may supply D (5 bases each). The CDR3 sequence is 14 residues long. V was pared by 7 bases and J by 1 base, with 12 bases between. CDR1 and CDR2 from the germline V gene are MNHEY and SMNVEV (reference sequence). In nucleotides, the CDR3 is TGTGCCAGCAAAGAGGGGCTTGGCACAGATACGCAGTATTTT. Protein sequence: CASKEGLGTDTQYF.

This clonotype was counted ten times or more. At one end, the junction sequence differs from germline, possibly due to a read error. V is TRBV7-7 and J is TRBJ2-5, with TRBD1 as a possible D gene (5 bases). The CDR3 covers 15 residues. The germline V gene encodes CDR1 SSHAT and CDR2 FNYEAQ (reference sequence). The CDR3 sequence: CASSLSGRYQETQYF. CDR3 nucleotide sequence: TGTGCTAGCAGCTTATCAGGGCGATACCAAGAGACCCAGTACTTC.

This clonotype was counted between two and nine times. This rearrangement joins TRBV5-8 to TRBJ1-4; 9 nucleotides align to TRBD1. V lost 4 bases and J lost 3; bases outside the gene matches: 4. Germline CDR1 and CDR2: SGHTS and YDEGEE. CDR3 length equals 15 residues. The CDR3 DNA is TGTGCCAGCAGCCGGGGACAGGGTCCTAATGAAAAACTGTTTTTT. Translated: CASSRGQGPNEKLFF.

This sequence joins TRBV18 and TRBJ1-5, with D hard to call. CDR1 is KGHSH and CDR2 is LQKENI in the germline V gene. The V end was cut by 8 bases, the J end by 2 bases, with 10 bases between. The CDR3 spans 13 residues. The chain's CDR3 is CASLKDGNQPQHF. DNA for the CDR3: TGTGCCAGCCTAAAAGACGGCAATCAGCCCCAGCATTTT.

Ten or more counts support this clonotype. The genes are TRBV20-1 and TRBJ2-5, with D maybe TRBD1 (6 bases). CDR3 length equals 16 residues. CDR1 and CDR2 (germline): DFQATT, SNEGSKA (reference sequence). Trimming took off 0 bases at V and 5 bases at J, with 19 bases between the two ends. The CDR3 loop is CSARDPLGHLEETQYF. The CDR3, as DNA: TGCAGTGCTAGAGACCCCTTGGGACATCTCGAGGAGACCCAGTACTTC.

This clonotype has a handful of counts. The chain couples TRBV7-9 to TRBJ1-2; D is perhaps TRBD1 (5 bases). The CDR3 covers 11 residues. Per the germline V gene, CDR1 is SEHNR and CDR2 is FQNEAQ (reference sequence). V was shortened by 5 bases and J by 10 bases, with 11 bases between the two germline ends. The CDR3 spells CASSPGTFYTF. CDR3 nucleotides: TGTGCCAGCAGCCCGGGGACTTTCTACACCTTC.

This clonotype was found many times. The V call is TRBV30, the J call TRBJ1-1; D call uncertain. Trimming removed 3 bases at V and 3 bases at J, with 14 bases between. This CDR3 comprises 14 residues. Germline V lookup: CDR1 GTSNPN, CDR2 SVGIG (reference sequence). CDR3 in amino acids: CAWRSGKSDTEAFF. The CDR3 DNA sequence: TGTGCCTGGAGATCAGGAAAGAGTGACACTGAAGCTTTCTTT. The whole variable domain, filled in from reference TRBV30 and TRBJ1-1, reads SQTIHQWPATLVQPVGSPLSLECTVEGTSNPNLYWYRQAAGRGLQLLFYSVGIGQISSEVPQNLSASRPQDRQFILSSKKLLLSDSGFYLCAWRSGKSDTEAFFGQGTRLTVV.